This TCR beta chain appears in the sequencing data of a study of CD8+ T cells in alopecia areata (dated by TCRdb to the late 2010s). With respect to the entire study: Treated patients were enrolled in an open-label pilot trial of oral tofacitinib at 5 to 10 mg twice daily for moderate-to-severe alopecia areata. Patients stayed on tofacitinib for 6 to 18 months and then had 6 months of follow-up off drug so that delayed response and recurrence could be assessed. Disease severity in treated patients was measured with the SALT score, which quantifies the percentage of affected scalp surface area. High-throughput TCRbeta sequencing was used to examine T cell clonal expansion in alopecia areata in both the C3H/HeJ mouse model and human patients. Scalp tissue and sorted CD4+ and CD8+ peripheral blood T cells from patchy and totalis/universalis alopecia areata patients and from healthy controls were covered by human TCRbeta sequencing. Biopsies were taken from tofacitinib-treated patients at baseline and again at 4 and 24 weeks into treatment, and several of those patients also had a later scalp biopsy. Scalp clonality was compared among normal scalp (n=4), patchy alopecia areata scalp (n=8), and alopecia totalis/universalis scalp (n=8). RNA was extracted with the PAXgene miRNA kit for fixed scalp, the miRNeasy kit for PBMCs, and the RNeasy kit for mouse skin. Amplification of TCRbeta CDR3 regions was done by immunoSEQ multiplex PCR using 35 Vbeta forward primers and 13 Jbeta reverse primers.

Libraries were made using the immunoSEQ multiplex PCR assay. For TCR sequencing, RNA was extracted from every sample and reverse transcribed into cDNA to serve as template. SuperScript III was used for first-strand cDNA synthesis, primed with a 2:1 mix of oligo-dT and random hexamers. A synthetic immune receptor repertoire was used to measure amplification bias, and any remaining bias was corrected computationally. Under the source paper's analysis protocol: After raw reads were preprocessed to remove errors, the CDR3 was defined following IMGT conventions as running from the conserved cysteine to phenylalanine. To get clonality, Shannon entropy was normalized by log2 of the number of productive unique TCRs and the result was subtracted from 1. Whether each scalp clone was CD4 or CD8 was inferred by checking scalp TCRbeta sequences against the CD4 and CD8 repertoires from sorted blood. TCRdb took this table from immuneACCESS and kept in-frame rearrangements with V and J called. Such tables lack part of the clones; where checked against another copy, unresolved V genes explain under half of the gap, and the rest is unexplained. The V and J calls and clone size are taken from that table; D and trimming were inferred from the DNA. The sample table holds around 270,000 clones, of which roughly 50% were seen once. Of the sample, about 1.7% is held by the ten largest clones.

This clone was found a few times. Its antigen remains undetermined. Base qualities are not at hand, and no much larger clone is one base apart. Reading the label with the study, this specimen's time point is: roughly 26 weeks on oral tofacitinib. Per the publication, the treatment or condition label means: oral pan-JAK inhibitor, 5-10 mg twice daily. Peripheral blood and lesional scalp punch biopsies were obtained from patients with alopecia areata. After PBMCs were isolated by density centrifugation and stained for CD3, CD4 and CD8, a FACSAria was used to sort CD4+ and CD8+ T cells. CDR1 is given as SGHTA and CDR2 as FQGNSA, both from the germline V gene. Trimming accounts for 4 bases at V and 10 bases at J, while the number of junction bases matched to no gene is 6. The CDR3 spans 14 residues, from the cysteine through the phenylalanine. CDR3 DNA is the only sequence kept; it has 42 bases, read in frame from the first base.

Results the study describes overall, beyond this receptor: The treated cohort was small, with a single nonresponder, so links between baseline CD8+ expansion and response need larger studies. Scalp TCR repertoire analysis is complicated because resident alphabeta T cells in normal human skin are also sequenced, whereas mouse skin is dominated by gammadelta T cells. Compared with mice, TCR sequences shared between patients were less clear, possibly partly because of HLA diversity across the patient population. Scalp clonality and the number of expanded CD8+ clones among the top 100 scalp clones were significantly decreased by tofacitinib. Many expanded lesional clones persisted in scalp and blood during tofacitinib treatment, which may partly explain relapse after stopping treatment. Compared with normal scalp, lesional scalp had higher clonality and more expanded CD8+ clones, particularly in alopecia totalis/universalis, a pattern that suggests antigenic drive.

The origin of this receptor is a human donor with alopecia areata. Material: CD4+ T cells sorted from blood, obtained at week 24, from a patient treated with tofacitinib. Rearrangement joined TRBV7-2 to TRBJ1-6, and 8 bases in between align with TRBD1. The CDR3 reads as follows: CASSSTGVGSPLHF. The sequence in DNA is TGTGCCAGCAGCTCGACAGGGGTTGGATCACCCCTCCACTTT.